Given below is one T cell receptor beta chain in context. The antigen remains unidentified. The germline V gene encodes CDR1 MNHNS and CDR2 SASEGT. The CDR3 contains 14 residues. The V gene end was trimmed by 7 bases and the J gene end by 2 bases; junction bases not matched to a gene: 7. PCR involved 60 Vbeta and 13 Jbeta primers. Here immunoSEQ multiplex PCR was the method, and the copy in TCRdb shows in-frame clones only, minus some. The sample records roughly 180,000 clones, over 60% being singletons. The data were obtained in a study of cytomegalovirus exposure and HLA in healthy donors. Overall study context: Of the donors genotyped, approximately 400 in all, over 80% fell in the Caucasian-associated ancestry cluster.

Study-wide results and caveats: 164 TCR beta chains were listed as cytomegalovirus-associated.

The sample consisted of PBMCs. This TCR was sampled from a man between 50 and 59 years old in good health and CMV-seropositive. The chain couples TRBV6-1 to TRBJ1-2, with 7 bases fitting TRBD1. The CDR3 reads CASKTGTANYGYTF. DNA for the CDR3: TGTGCCAGCAAGACCGGGACAGCGAACTATGGCTACACCTTC.